Presented here are 2 T cell receptor beta chains from one specimen sequenced in a study of tumor-infiltrating lymphocytes in primary liver carcinoma. Taking about 19-31 mg of unsorted bulk tissue, the authors co-extracted RNA and DNA. Production of TCR beta cDNA used approximately 480 ng total RNA together with a constant-region primer. The TCR beta library was amplified through three nested multiplex PCR rounds in a modified ARM-PCR procedure. It was with TRBV1-TRBV30 forward primers and a C-beta reverse primer that the first two PCR rounds were run, at approximately 10 cycles each. TCRdb re-called the multiplex PCR reads with MiXCR, one entry per CDR3 protein. The profile covers about 120,000 distinct CDR3 sequences, with around 70% appearing a single time and more than 7% taken by the ten largest. Sequencing used tumor-adjacent normal liver tissue. The receptors come from a woman aged 60 to 75 with primary liver carcinoma and hepatitis B virus infection.

Details on this clonotype: Germline is not matched at one junction end, which may reflect a read error. The rearrangement uses TRBV11-2 and TRBJ2-7; 9 bases map to TRBD1. Germline V CDR1 and CDR2: SGHAT, FQNNGV. The CDR3 sequence is 14 residues long. The CDR3: CVSSLVGTGIEQYF. The DNA of the CDR3 is TGTGTCAGCAGCTTAGTTGGGACAGGGATTGAGCAGTACTTC. The full variable domain, with the rest looked up from reference TRBV11-2 and TRBJ2-7, is EAGVAQSPRYKIIEKRQSVAFWCNPISGHATLYWYQQILGQGPKLLIQFQNNGVVDDSQLPKDRFSAERLKGVDSTLKIQPAKLEDSAVYLCVSSLVGTGIEQYFGPGTRLTVT.

About this clonotype itself: One base away lies a much larger clone, so this may be a sequencing read error. This rearrangement joins TRBV30 to TRBJ2-3; D tentatively fits TRBD1 or TRBD2 (5 bases each). The germline V gene encodes CDR1 GTSNPN and CDR2 SVGIG (reference sequence). The CDR3 sequence is 15 residues long. The CDR3 sequence is CARSVRQGGTDTQYF. The CDR3, as DNA: TGTGCCAGGAGTGTACGGCAGGGAGGCACAGATACGCAGTATTTT. Full variable domain (remainder filled in from reference TRBV30 and TRBJ2-3): SQTIHQWPATLVQPVGSPLSLECTVEGTSNPNLYWYRQAAGRGLQLLFYSVGIGQISSEVPQNLSASRPQDRQFILSSKKLLLSDSGFYLCARSVRQGGTDTQYFGPGTRLTVL.